Following are 26 T cell receptor beta chains from one sample sequenced in a study of follicular helper T cells after annual influenza vaccination. The method was immunoSEQ multiplex PCR; TCRdb's version includes in-frame clones alone and lacks a portion of them. The sample has over 25,000 clones; roughly 80% are singletons. Time point given: 2014-2015 season, pre-vaccination. Source: CXCR5+ CD38- circulating T follicular helper cells from blood, taken on the day of influenza vaccination. This sample's subset: circulating Tfh, non-naive CD4+CXCR5+PD-1+ (ICOS+CD38+ or ICOS-CD38-). All receptors derive from an adult who received the influenza vaccine.

V and J are TRBV9 and TRBJ1-1; the D is unclear. Trimming pared 0 bases from V and 4 bases from J, leaving 13 bases between. This CDR3 has 15 residues. From germline, CDR1 is SGDLS and CDR2 YYNGEE. The CDR3 DNA reads TGTGCCAGCAGCGTAGTCGGAGGGAAGGGCACTGAAGCTTTCTTT. It codes for CASSVVGGKGTEAFF. Full variable domain (missing parts from reference TRBV9 and TRBJ1-1): DSGVTQTPKHLITATGQRVTLRCSPRSGDLSVYWYQQSLDQGLQFLIQYYNGEERAKGNILERFSAQQFPDLHSELNLSSLELGDSALYFCASSVVGGKGTEAFFGQGTRLTVV.

This CDR3 is CASSLGGRYDAGRYF. DNA of the CDR3: TGTGCCAGCAGCTTAGGAGGGCGGTACGATGCCGGGCGATATTTT. This sequence joins TRBV7-9 and TRBJ1-3, with D uncertain. The CDR3 has 15 residues. The V and J ends lost 1 base and 15 bases respectively, with 22 bases between them. CDR1 is SEHNR and CDR2 is FQNEAQ in the germline V gene (reference sequence).

The chain employs TRBV4-1 and TRBJ2-4, with 8 positions matching TRBD1. Per germline, CDR1 MGHRA and CDR2 YSYEKL. The ends lost 4 bases at V and 8 bases at J; junction bases unmatched: 13. This CDR3 is built from 16 residues. The DNA for the CDR3 is TGCGCCAGCAGCCCTTTTGACAGGGGTGACGGGGACATTCAGTACTTC. It yields the protein CASSPFDRGDGDIQYF.

V is TRBV30 and J is TRBJ1-6; D uncertain. CDR1 and CDR2 from the germline V gene are GTSNPN and SVGIG (reference sequence). The CDR3 runs 13 residues. V lost 2 bases and J lost 8, with 10 bases in between. CDR3 residues: CAWSLGNDSPLHF. DNA of the CDR3: TGTGCCTGGAGTCTCGGTAACGATTCACCCCTCCACTTT.

J is TRBJ1-2 and V is TRBV28; TRBD1 matches at 7 bases. The germline gives CDR1 MDHEN, CDR2 SYDVKM. The trim removed 3 bases at V and 7 bases at J, leaving 5 bases unmatched. The CDR3 length is 13 residues. The CDR3 loop reads CASSFEGAGGYTF. The CDR3, as DNA: TGTGCCAGCAGTTTTGAGGGGGCCGGTGGCTACACCTTC.

CDR3 coding DNA: TGTGCCAGCAGTTTGGTTACCTCGGACTCTCCTGGGGAGCAGTTCTTC. Amino acid sequence: CASSLVTSDSPGEQFF. The genes are TRBV28 and TRBJ2-1; possibly TRBD2 for D (5 bases). Germline V gene sequence: CDR1 MDHEN, CDR2 SYDVKM. This CDR3 contains 16 residues. Trimming shortened V by 3 bases and J by 10 bases, and 22 bases separated the two germline ends.

The V and J genes are TRBV7-9 and TRBJ1-1, with D perhaps TRBD1 (6 bases). The ends were cut back, 5 bases at V and 3 bases at J, with 13 bases in the middle. The CDR3 is 14 residues long. Germline lookup yields CDR1 SEHNR and CDR2 FQNEAQ (reference sequence). CDR3 in DNA: TGTGCCAGCAGCCATGACAGGAGGTACACTGAAGCTTTCTTT. Its translation: CASSHDRRYTEAFF. The full variable domain, with the rest looked up from reference TRBV7-9 and TRBJ1-1, is DTGVSQNPRHKITKRGQNVTFRCDPISEHNRLYWYRQTLGQGPEFLTYFQNEAQLEKSRLLSDRFSAERPKGSFSTLEIQRTEQGDSAMYLCASSHDRRYTEAFFGQGTRLTVV.

Regarding this clone: Other DNA variants within this sample encode the same CDR3. The chain employs TRBV5-1 and TRBJ1-2; TRBD1 aligns across 7 bases. Germline trimming cut 2 bases from V and 7 bases from J; bases unmatched to any gene: 5. The CDR3 is 13 amino acids. Germline CDR1 is SGHRS and CDR2 is YFSETQ. As DNA, the CDR3 is TGCGCCAGCAGCTTCGAGGGGGCCGGTGGCTACACCTTC. It is translated as CASSFEGAGGYTF.

This chain connects TRBV30 to TRBJ1-1; D unresolved. CDR3 length: 16 residues. The germline CDR1 and CDR2 sequences are GTSNPN and SVGIG (reference sequence). V was clipped by 3 bases and J by 1 base, with 18 bases between them. Here the CDR3 reads CAWRGIPGLKNTEAFF. CDR3 sequence (DNA): TGTGCCTGGAGGGGTATCCCCGGGTTGAAGAACACTGAAGCTTTCTTT.

This chain joins TRBV5-1 and TRBJ2-4, with 11 bases matching TRBD2. J was trimmed by 6 bases and V by 0 bases; bases with no gene match: 2. This CDR3 has 15 amino acids. Per the germline V gene, CDR1 is SGHRS and CDR2 is YFSETQ. This CDR3 reads CASSLDTSGGNIQYF. The CDR3 DNA reads as TGCGCCAGCAGCTTGGATACTAGCGGGGGAAACATTCAGTACTTC.

The chain carries TRBV19 and TRBJ2-3, with a possible D match to TRBD1 (5 bases). Germline CDR1 LNHDA, CDR2 SQIVND (reference sequence). This CDR3 is 15 amino acids long. Trimming removed 5 bases from V and 1 base from J, with 13 bases in between. Here the CDR3 DNA reads TGTGCCAGTAGTCCGCGGACAAGTCGCACAGATACGCAGTATTTT. It yields the protein CASSPRTSRTDTQYF.

The chain couples TRBV7-8 to TRBJ1-5; tentative D call: TRBD1 (6 bases). CDR3 size: 16 residues. V lost 5 bases, J lost 7 bases, and 21 bases lay in between. Germline assignment: CDR1 SGHVS and CDR2 FQNEAQ. CDR3 bases: TGTGCCAGCAGCCCTACAGGGAGTATGGTAAGACAGCCCCAGCATTTT. It codes for CASSPTGSMVRQPQHF.

In its sample, this clone was seen a few times. J is TRBJ1-1 and V is TRBV21-1; the table gives TRBD1 as D, unverified against the DNA. TRBV21-1 is recorded as a pseudogene. There are 13 residues in the CDR3. The DNA for the CDR3 is TGTGCCCGGAGGGAAGGAAGGGGGCCTGAAGCTTTCTTT. It is translated as CARREGRGPEAFF.

CDR3 in DNA: TGTGCCAGTAGTATTCGCGGGTCGGGAGATACGCAGTATTTT. Amino acids: CASSIRGSGDTQYF. The gene calls are TRBV19 and TRBJ2-3; the D gene is possibly TRBD2 (5 bases). V lost 3 bases, J lost 5 bases, and 12 bases lay in between. Germline CDR1 reads LNHDA; CDR2 reads SQIVND (reference sequence). The CDR3 loop spans 14 amino acids.

V gene TRBV10-3 combines with J gene TRBJ2-1; perhaps TRBD2 as D (6 bases). Trimming stripped 10 bases from V and 10 bases from J, with 14 bases between. The CDR3 contains 11 residues. The germline V gene encodes CDR1 ENHRY and CDR2 SYGVKD. The CDR3 coding sequence is TGTGCCACTGCCCAGGAGGGGGAGCAGTTCTTC. Amino acids: CATAQEGEQFF.

This CDR3 reads CAWSYGGTNQPQHF. CDR3 DNA: TGTGCCTGGAGCTACGGGGGGACAAATCAGCCCCAGCATTTT. The chain couples TRBV30 to TRBJ1-5; D is possibly TRBD1 (6 bases). V was trimmed by 3 bases and J by 4 bases, leaving 13 bases between them. Germline CDR1 reads GTSNPN; CDR2 reads SVGIG (reference sequence). There are 14 residues in the CDR3.

The chain carries TRBV12-5 and TRBJ2-7, with a weak D call TRBD2 (6 bases). The CDR3 extends over 15 amino acids. Germline V gene sequence: CDR1 LGHNT, CDR2 FRNRAP. V lost 7 bases and J 0 bases, leaving 16 bases between the germline ends. CDR3: CASAKGGASSYEQYF. Written as DNA, the CDR3 is TGTGCTAGTGCAAAAGGAGGGGCCAGCTCCTACGAGCAGTACTTC.

J is TRBJ1-6 and V is TRBV4-2; D ambiguous. V lost 2 bases and J lost 7, with 9 bases in between. Germline V CDR1 and CDR2: LGHNA, YNFKEQ. The CDR3 spans 14 residues. The CDR3, as DNA: TGTGCCAGCAGCCAACTGCAGGAAAATTCACCCCTCCACTTT. The encoded protein is CASSQLQENSPLHF.

The chain joins TRBV14 to TRBJ2-2; 7 bases align to TRBD2. Germline V gives CDR1 SGHDN, CDR2 FVKESK. The CDR3 has 16 residues. With 1 base clipped from V and 8 bases from J, the junction kept 10 bases outside the gene matches. CDR3 sequence reads: CASSQGPGLRVGELFF. CDR3 nucleotide sequence: TGTGCCAGCAGCCAAGGACCGGGACTAAGGGTGGGGGAGCTGTTTTTT.

The chain is built from TRBV4-2 and TRBJ1-3; D gene unclear. Germline V gene data show CDR1 as LGHNA and CDR2 as YNFKEQ. CDR3 length equals 15 residues. Trimming took off 3 bases at V and 4 bases at J, with 13 bases between the two ends. CDR3 in DNA: TGTGCCAGCAGCCAGGAGGCCTTGGTAGGAAACACCATATATTTT. As protein: CASSQEALVGNTIYF.

The chain combines TRBV11-1 with TRBJ2-1; 7 nucleotides agree with TRBD2. CDR1 and CDR2 (germline): SGHAT, FQDESV (reference sequence). The CDR3 has 15 residues. The trim removed 6 bases at V and 5 bases at J, leaving 10 bases unmatched. The CDR3 protein is CASSPTSARHNEQFF. CDR3 DNA: TGTGCCAGCAGTCCTACTAGCGCGAGACACAATGAGCAGTTCTTC.

The genes are TRBV15 and TRBJ1-6; D may be TRBD1 (5 bases). V was clipped by 0 bases and J by 8 bases, with 11 bases between them. This CDR3 has 15 amino acids. Per the germline V gene, CDR1 is LNHNV and CDR2 is YYDKDF (reference sequence). CDR3 DNA: TGTGCCACCAGCAGAGATCGGGGAGGGGATTCACCCCTCCACTTT. Its protein product is CATSRDRGGDSPLHF.

This clone has a single count. The V gene is TRBV5-1, the J gene TRBJ2-1; tentatively, D is TRBD1 (6 bases). Trimming took 4 bases from V and 5 from J, leaving 13 bases between them. CDR3 length: 14 residues. Germline-derived CDR1 and CDR2 are SGHRS and YFSETQ. DNA of the CDR3: TGCGCCAGCAGCCCTGGACAGCCTAACAATGAGCAGTTCTTC. It is translated as CASSPGQPNNEQFF.

The chain combines TRBV5-1 with TRBJ2-3, with unresolved D. The germline gives CDR1 SGHRS, CDR2 YFSETQ. The CDR3 totals 11 residues. V was trimmed by 4 bases and J by 7 bases, leaving 7 bases between them. Written as DNA, the CDR3 is TGCGCCAGCAGCCTTAGAAATACGCAGTATTTT. Its translation: CASSLRNTQYF.

This sequence joins TRBV7-9 and TRBJ1-4, with D hard to call. V was cut by 4 bases and J by 8 bases, with 8 bases left in between. This CDR3 has 12 amino acids. Germline V lookup: CDR1 SEHNR, CDR2 FQNEAQ (reference sequence). The CDR3 DNA is TGTGCCAGCAGCTCAGGAGGGGAAAAACTGTTTTTT. Amino acids: CASSSGGEKLFF.

V usage is TRBV5-1 and J usage is TRBJ2-1, with D hard to call. Trimming stripped 1 base from V and 8 bases from J, with 13 bases between. In germline, CDR1 is SGHRS, CDR2 YFSETQ. The CDR3 is made up of 14 amino acids. The CDR3 DNA reads as TGCGCCAGCAGCTTGAGGCCCTATGACTATGAGCAGTTCTTC. It translates to CASSLRPYDYEQFF.